This passage covers 21 T cell receptor beta chains from one sample sequenced in a study of beta chain features in type 1 diabetes. The sequenced template was cDNA made from the entire isolated RNA. The protocol was immunoSEQ multiplex PCR, while the TCRdb copy is restricted to in-frame clones and leaves out a portion. Found here are 250,000 to 350,000 clones, around 15% of them singletons; the top ten hold around 7%. Sequencing used central memory CD4+ T cells from blood. The receptors here all came from a man aged 25-45 years in good health.

This clone was counted only a few times. At the DNA level, this CDR3 is encoded by other sequences in the same sample as well. The CDR3 loop reads CASRDSSYNEQFF. The CDR3, as DNA: TGTGCCAGCAGGGATAGCTCCTACAATGAGCAGTTCTTC. The genes are TRBV6-5 and TRBJ2-1; the D is unclear. The V and J ends lost 6 bases and 0 bases respectively, with 6 bases between them. CDR3 size: 13 residues. Germline V CDR1 and CDR2: MNHEY, SVGAGI.

A few counts support this clone. The chain uses TRBV4-2 and TRBJ2-3, with TRBD2 identical over 9 bases. Germline loops: CDR1 LGHNA, CDR2 YNFKEQ. The CDR3 has 15 residues. The J segment lost 2 bases and the V segment lost 5 bases, leaving 5 bases of the junction unmatched. For the CDR3, the DNA is TGTGCCAGCAGCTCCTTAGCGGGAGACACAGATACGCAGTATTTT. This translates into CASSSLAGDTDTQYF.

CDR3 coding DNA: TGTGCCAGCAGCCAAGCCCGGCGGGGGAAGCAGTACGTC. Protein product: CASSQARRGKQYV. This chain links TRBV14 with TRBJ2-7; 7 bases map to TRBD2. J lost 8 bases, V lost 1 base, and 5 bases had no gene match. The CDR3 length is 13 residues. CDR1 SGHDN and CDR2 FVKESK come from the germline V gene.

The CDR3 loop reads CASSRTGTENTEAFF. DNA of the CDR3: TGTGCCAGCAGCCGAACGGGGACGGAAAACACTGAAGCTTTCTTT. This rearrangement joins TRBV9 to TRBJ1-1, with D possibly TRBD1 on 5 matching bases. Trimming cost V 4 bases and J 2 bases, with 15 bases left between them. Germline assignment: CDR1 SGDLS and CDR2 YYNGEE. The CDR3 contains 15 residues.

This clone was picked up a small number of times. In DNA form, the CDR3 reads TGTGCCAGCAGCCGCGGCGGCGAGCAGTACTTC. The encoded protein is CASSRGGEQYF. This chain connects TRBV11-2 to TRBJ2-7, with no clear D. V lost 5 bases and J lost 6, with 8 bases in between. The CDR3 length is 11 residues. The germline V gene has CDR1 SGHAT and CDR2 FQNNGV. The full variable domain, its missing parts supplied by reference TRBV11-2 and TRBJ2-7, is EAGVAQSPRYKIIEKRQSVAFWCNPISGHATLYWYQQILGQGPKLLIQFQNNGVVDDSQLPKDRFSAERLKGVDSTLKIQPAKLEDSAVYLCASSRGGEQYFGPGTRLTVT.

This clone was found a few times. The V and J genes are TRBV4-2 and TRBJ2-3; 9 bases agree with TRBD2. Trimming took 1 base from V and 2 from J; bases not matched to a gene: 7. This CDR3 region has 17 residues. CDR1 and CDR2 (germline): LGHNA, YNFKEQ. The CDR3 here is CASSQGSSGANTDTQYF. In nucleotides, the CDR3 is TGTGCCAGCAGCCAAGGTTCTAGCGGGGCAAACACAGATACGCAGTATTTT.

This clone appeared a few times. The chain combines TRBV6-5 with TRBJ2-1, with D maybe TRBD2 (6 bases). Germline V gene sequence: CDR1 MNHEY, CDR2 SVGAGI. The CDR3 is 16 residues long. With 4 bases removed from V and 4 bases from J, the gap between germline ends came to 17 bases. The chain's CDR3 is CASSSGLPSRYNEQFF. DNA of the CDR3: TGTGCCAGCAGTTCCGGACTACCTTCTAGGTACAATGAGCAGTTCTTC.

This clone was detected a few times. The chain uses TRBV10-2 and TRBJ2-7; D is undetermined. The CDR3 is 16 residues long. Per the germline V gene, CDR1 is WSHSY and CDR2 is SAAADI. The V end was cut by 2 bases, the J end by 1 base, with 15 bases between. The CDR3 here is CASSELSSFGSYEQYF. CDR3 sequence (DNA): TGCGCCAGCAGTGAGCTCTCAAGTTTTGGGTCCTACGAGCAGTACTTC.

This chain uses TRBV7-2 with TRBJ2-1; 8 bases are shared with TRBD2. This CDR3 is built from 12 residues. The J segment lost 8 bases and the V segment lost 6 bases, leaving 3 bases of the junction unmatched. Germline loops: CDR1 SGHTA, CDR2 FQGNSA. DNA for the CDR3: TGTGCCAGCAGTCATAGCGGGGATGAGCAGTTCTTC. It codes for CASSHSGDEQFF.

This clone occurred a few times. V gene TRBV7-2 combines with J gene TRBJ2-7; 11 nucleotides agree with TRBD2. The V and J ends lost 6 bases and 2 bases, in that order; junction bases with no gene match: 9. The CDR3 has 16 residues. In germline, CDR1 is SGHTA, CDR2 FQGNSA. CDR3 nucleotide sequence: TGTGCCAGCAGTTTAATAGCGGGAGGGGGCCCCTACGAGCAGTACGTC. Its protein product is CASSLIAGGGPYEQYV.

This clone appeared many times. J is TRBJ2-1 and V is TRBV28; TRBD1 matches 7 bases. This CDR3 contains 11 residues. Germline V lookup: CDR1 MDHEN, CDR2 SYDVKM. J gave up 9 bases and V 9 bases, and 5 bases lay outside the gene matches. The CDR3: CARRQGGEQFF. Written as DNA, the CDR3 is TGTGCCAGAAGACAGGGTGGTGAGCAGTTCTTC.

This clone appeared a few times. The chain couples TRBV18 to TRBJ2-7; TRBD1 is a possible D gene (6 bases). The CDR3 runs 14 residues. Per the germline V gene, CDR1 is KGHSH and CDR2 is LQKENI. The germline V and J ends were trimmed by 5 bases and 2 bases, with 13 bases remaining between them. The DNA of the CDR3 is TGTGCCAGCTCAGGACAGAAGTTTACCTACGAGCAGTACTTC. Translating gives CASSGQKFTYEQYF.

The chain is built from TRBV9 and TRBJ1-5; D not certain. The germline V gene encodes CDR1 SGDLS and CDR2 YYNGEE. The CDR3 totals 15 residues. Trimming pared 4 bases from V and 7 bases from J, leaving 18 bases between. The CDR3 DNA is TGTGCCAGCAGCCCCCGTAGCGGTTCGTTACAGCCCCAGCATTTT. Amino acid sequence: CASSPRSGSLQPQHF. Using reference TRBV9 and TRBJ1-5 for the parts outside the CDR3, the full variable domain is DSGVTQTPKHLITATGQRVTLRCSPRSGDLSVYWYQQSLDQGLQFLIQYYNGEERAKGNILERFSAQQFPDLHSELNLSSLELGDSALYFCASSPRSGSLQPQHFGDGTRLSIL.

This clone was seen a few times. The chain couples TRBV19 to TRBJ1-1; 9 nucleotides agree with TRBD1. CDR3 length: 15 residues. Germline V gives CDR1 LNHDA, CDR2 SQIVND (reference sequence). V was pared by 5 bases and J by 7 bases, with 11 bases of the junction left unmatched. The CDR3 sequence: CASSLHRGRFNEAFF. CDR3 DNA sequence: TGTGCCAGTAGTCTTCACAGGGGGCGCTTTAATGAAGCTTTCTTT.

This chain joins TRBV7-2 and TRBJ1-6, with a weak D call TRBD1 (5 bases). The CDR3 totals 14 residues. V was shortened by 6 bases and J by 8 bases, with 14 bases between the two germline ends. Germline lookup yields CDR1 SGHTA and CDR2 FQGNSA. CDR3 nucleotide sequence: TGTGCCAGCAGGGTAGGGACCCACTATTCACCCCTCCACTTT. Amino acid sequence: CASRVGTHYSPLHF.

This clone was detected only a few times. CDR3 region: CASGRTGQREQYV. Here the CDR3 DNA reads TGTGCCAGTGGGAGGACAGGACAACGCGAGCAGTACGTC. The chain recombines TRBV27 with TRBJ2-7, with D possibly TRBD1 on 7 matching bases. Trimming left V 9 bases short and J 6 bases short, with 18 bases between. Germline V CDR1 and CDR2: MNHEY, SMNVEV (reference sequence). There are 13 residues in the CDR3.

This clone was observed a few times. This rearrangement joins TRBV6-5 to TRBJ1-5; D unresolved. Germline V lookup: CDR1 MNHEY, CDR2 SVGAGI. Trimming removed 6 bases at V and 6 bases at J, with 15 bases between. This CDR3 is 14 amino acids long. The CDR3 nucleotides are TGTGCCAGCAGAGCCACAGAGGTCGGTCAGCCCCAGCATTTT. It encodes CASRATEVGQPQHF.

The chain is built from TRBV27 and TRBJ2-3; D may be TRBD2 (6 bases). The CDR3 contains 13 residues. The germline CDR1 and CDR2 sequences are MNHEY and SMNVEV (reference sequence). Trimming stripped 6 bases from V and 6 bases from J, with 13 bases between. CDR3 amino acids: CASRGGLSDTQYF. The CDR3 coding sequence is TGTGCCAGCAGGGGGGGTCTTTCGGATACGCAGTATTTT.

As concerns this clone: This may stem from a read error, because a much larger clone lies one nucleotide away. The chain has TRBV5-4 and TRBJ2-5, with D hard to call. The V gene lost 4 bases and the J gene lost 1 base, with 5 bases spanning the gap. Germline V gives CDR1 SGHNT, CDR2 YYREEE (reference sequence). The CDR3 runs to 12 residues. The CDR3 protein is CASSRPQETQYF. Written as DNA, the CDR3 is TGTGCCAGCAGCCGTCCCCAAGAGACCCAGTACTTC.

V usage is TRBV4-1 and J usage is TRBJ2-2; D not certain. Per the germline V gene, CDR1 is MGHRA and CDR2 is YSYEKL. This CDR3 has 14 amino acids. Trimming stripped 1 base from V and 8 bases from J, with 11 bases between. The CDR3 loop reads CASSQGPSGGELFF. CDR3 nucleotides: TGCGCCAGCAGCCAAGGGCCCAGTGGAGGGGAGCTGTTTTTT.

J is TRBJ2-7 and V is TRBV11-2, with 13 bases aligning to TRBD2. The CDR3 runs to 16 residues. Germline CDR1 SGHAT, CDR2 FQNNGV. V dropped 5 bases and J dropped 3; count of bases not matched to a gene: 7. The CDR3 protein is CASSPTGTSGVYEQYF. The CDR3 coding sequence is TGTGCCAGCAGCCCTACCGGGACTAGCGGGGTCTACGAGCAGTACTTC.